The 20 T cell receptor beta chains below were found in one sample sequenced in a study of blood T cell repertoires in COVID-19. The method was immunoSEQ multiplex PCR; TCRdb's version includes in-frame clones alone and lacks a portion of them. This table has 190,000 or so clones, about 83% appearing once. What was sequenced was peripheral blood. The receptors originated from a woman aged 18-35 years who had recovered from COVID-19.

The DNA for the CDR3 is TGTGCCAGCAGCTCTTCGTTAGTGACAGGGACCTACGAGCAGTACTTC. Residues: CASSSSLVTGTYEQYF. The rearrangement joins TRBV7-8 to TRBJ2-7, with 7 positions matching TRBD1. The CDR3 extends over 16 amino acids. CDR1 and CDR2 (germline): SGHVS, FQNEAQ. V shed 4 bases, J shed 2 bases, and the junction held 11 bases outside the gene matches.

V gene TRBV5-1 combines with J gene TRBJ2-7; D possibly corresponds to TRBD2 (6 bases). V was cut by 8 bases and J by 11 bases, with 23 bases left in between. The CDR3 runs 13 residues. Germline CDR1 reads SGHRS; CDR2 reads YFSETQ. The DNA of the CDR3 is TGCGCCAGTACCAGCGAGGAGGGTGGCACCAAGTACTTC. This gives the protein CASTSEEGGTKYF.

This sequence joins TRBV7-6 and TRBJ2-7; weak D call: TRBD1 (5 bases). Per germline, CDR1 SGHVS and CDR2 FNYEAQ. This CDR3 comprises 15 residues. V dropped 1 base and J dropped 5 bases, with 15 bases sitting between them. The CDR3 reads CASSLVPGFGDEQYV. The CDR3, as DNA: TGTGCCAGCAGCTTAGTCCCAGGGTTCGGCGACGAGCAGTACGTC.

The chain links TRBV7-2 to TRBJ2-6; a possible D gene is TRBD2 (6 bases). Germline CDR1 SGHTA, CDR2 FQGNSA. Trimming stripped 5 bases from V and 4 bases from J, with 12 bases between. The CDR3 extends over 15 amino acids. DNA for the CDR3: TGTGCCAGCAGCCCCGGAGGGCTAGGGGCCAACGTCCTGACTTTC. This gives the protein CASSPGGLGANVLTF.

The gene calls are TRBV18 and TRBJ1-5; 9 nucleotides line up with TRBD1. From germline, CDR1 is KGHSH and CDR2 LQKENI. Trimming removed 4 bases from V and 4 bases from J; junction bases left unmatched: 5. CDR3 size: 15 residues. The DNA for the CDR3 is TGTGCCAGCTCACGTTCGGGACAGGGTAATCAGCCCCAGCATTTT. Protein product: CASSRSGQGNQPQHF. Drawing the rest from reference TRBV18 and TRBJ1-5, the complete variable domain is NAGVMQNPRHLVRRRGQEARLRCSPMKGHSHVYWYRQLPEEGLKFMVYLQKENIIDESGMPKERFSAEFPKEGPSILRIQQVVRGDSAAYFCASSRSGQGNQPQHFGDGTRLSIL.

The gene calls are TRBV6-2 or TRBV6-3 and TRBJ1-2, with D possibly matching TRBD1 (6 bases). With 2 bases removed from V and 3 bases from J, the gap between germline ends came to 13 bases. The CDR3 is 15 residues long. Germline loops: CDR1 MNHEY, CDR2 SVGEGT. The CDR3 DNA sequence: TGTGCCAGCAGTTACGGAACAGGGAGTTACTATGGCTACACCTTC. Its translation is CASSYGTGSYYGYTF.

The V and J genes are TRBV27 and TRBJ1-5; D uncertain. The CDR3 loop spans 14 amino acids. V lost 3 bases, J lost 5 bases, and 11 bases lay in between. Germline V gene data show CDR1 as MNHEY and CDR2 as SMNVEV (reference sequence). CDR3 nucleotide sequence: TGTGCCAGCAGTTTTCGCGGTGAGCATCAGCCCCAGCATTTT. Translating gives CASSFRGEHQPQHF.

This clone showed up just once. The J gene is TRBJ2-3, the V gene TRBV6-4; the match to TRBD2 covers 10 bases. This CDR3 has 15 amino acids. Trimming took 5 bases from V and 5 from J; bases not matched to a gene: 7. Germline V lookup: CDR1 MRHNA, CDR2 SNTAGT. The CDR3 protein is CASSFSGGAEDTQYF. For the CDR3, the DNA is TGTGCCAGCAGTTTCAGCGGGGGGGCAGAAGATACGCAGTATTTT.

This sequence joins TRBV2 and TRBJ1-6, with 8 bases matching TRBD1. This CDR3 region has 14 residues. Germline V gives CDR1 SNHLY, CDR2 FYNNEI. Trimming cost V 3 bases and J 10 bases; bases outside gene matches: 5. The CDR3 is CASSEQGAPSPLHF. In DNA form, the CDR3 reads TGTGCCAGCAGTGAGCAGGGGGCCCCGTCACCCCTCCACTTT.

This sequence joins TRBV5-6 and TRBJ1-3; no firm D call. From germline, CDR1 is SGHDT and CDR2 YYEEEE. The CDR3 runs to 14 residues. V was trimmed by 1 base and J by 4 bases, leaving 9 bases between them. The CDR3 DNA follows: TGTGCCAGCAGCTTGTACGGCGGGGGAAACACCATATATTTT. Protein sequence: CASSLYGGGNTIYF.

The chain employs TRBV27 and TRBJ2-1; 7 nucleotides agree with TRBD1. Germline-derived CDR1 and CDR2 are MNHEY and SMNVEV (reference sequence). The CDR3 is 14 amino acids. J gave up 3 bases and V 6 bases, and 5 bases lay outside the gene matches. CDR3 sequence: CASRHRDSYNEQFF. CDR3 in DNA: TGTGCCAGCAGACACCGGGACAGCTACAATGAGCAGTTCTTC.

Only one count was recorded for this clone. The rearrangement links TRBV18 to TRBJ2-3; D unresolved. Germline V lookup: CDR1 KGHSH, CDR2 LQKENI. The CDR3 sequence is 13 residues long. Trimming took off 2 bases at V and 0 bases at J, with 3 bases between the two ends. CDR3 sequence: CASSPSSTDTQYF. The CDR3 nucleotides are TGTGCCAGCTCACCATCTAGCACAGATACGCAGTATTTT.

The V call is TRBV5-1, the J call TRBJ2-1, with D perhaps TRBD2 (6 bases). The V gene's germline CDR1 is SGHRS and CDR2 YFSETQ. The CDR3 runs to 16 residues. The V gene lost 7 bases and the J gene lost 3 bases, with 20 bases spanning the gap. The CDR3 region has the DNA TGCGCCAGCTACCGCGGGGACTCCGGGATCTACAATGAGCAGTTCTTC. This codes for CASYRGDSGIYNEQFF.

V is TRBV27 and J is TRBJ1-6; no clear D gene. The ends were cut back, 6 bases at V and 9 bases at J, with 15 bases in the middle. CDR1 and CDR2 (germline): MNHEY, SMNVEV (reference sequence). CDR3 length equals 14 residues. CDR3 in amino acids: CASRTSLGSSPLHF. The CDR3 DNA reads TGTGCCAGCAGGACCTCGCTCGGGTCTTCACCCCTCCACTTT.

This sequence joins TRBV12-3 or TRBV12-4 and TRBJ1-1; tentatively, D is TRBD1 (5 bases). The CDR3 runs to 13 residues. CDR3 loop: CASGGTAETEAFF. CDR3 in DNA: TGTGCGAGCGGCGGGACGGCGGAAACTGAAGCTTTCTTT.

The chain combines TRBV6-5 with TRBJ1-5; 7 bases agree with TRBD1. The CDR3 length is 15 residues. Trimming cost V 4 bases and J 6 bases; bases outside gene matches: 9. Germline V CDR1 and CDR2: MNHEY, SVGAGI. The CDR3 bases are TGTGCCAGCAGTTTAACCGACAGGGCCGGTCAGCCCCAGCATTTT. Encoded protein: CASSLTDRAGQPQHF.

J is TRBJ2-7 and V is TRBV6-5; 12 bases align to TRBD2. The CDR3 extends over 15 amino acids. Germline loops: CDR1 MNHEY, CDR2 SVGAGI. V shed 0 bases, J shed 3 bases, and the junction held 0 bases outside the gene matches. CDR3 sequence reads: CASSYSTSGSYEQYF. The CDR3 DNA reads as TGTGCCAGCAGTTACTCGACTAGCGGGAGCTACGAGCAGTACTTC.

The V and J genes are TRBV3-1 (or the pseudogene TRBV3-2) and TRBJ1-3; no reliable D call. Germline-derived CDR1 and CDR2 are LGHDT and YNNKEL (reference sequence). The CDR3 length is 11 residues. Trimming shortened V by 4 bases and J by 4 bases, and 2 bases separated the two germline ends. The CDR3 bases are TGTGCCAGCAGCCCAGGAAACACCATATATTTT. Its protein product is CASSPGNTIYF.

V is TRBV6-5 and J is TRBJ2-7; 10 bases are a match to TRBD2. Trimming at V came to 6 bases and at J to 6 bases, leaving 5 bases not matched to a gene. The CDR3 is 13 residues long. The germline CDR1 and CDR2 sequences are MNHEY and SVGAGI. For the CDR3, the DNA is TGTGCCAGCAGGGTTAGCGGGGGGACCGAGCAGTACTTC. Protein: CASRVSGGTEQYF.

This clone came up a few times. CDR3 coding DNA: TGTGCCAGCAGCCCCCTTTCTAGCGGTCATACCTACAATGAGCAGTTCTTC. Residues: CASSPLSSGHTYNEQFF. This chain uses TRBV21-1 with TRBJ2-1; no check of the table's D call, TRBD2, against the DNA was made. TRBV21-1 is given as a pseudogene. The CDR3 has 17 residues.